A selection of T cell receptor beta chains follows, all from one sample in a study of T cell responses to AZD1222 COVID-19 vaccine. TCRdb's copy holds only in-frame clones and misses some; the assay was immunoSEQ multiplex PCR. This sample has about 130,000 clones, with more than 70% found just once. This sample comprised peripheral blood, obtained on day 0 of AZD1222 vaccination. These receptors originate from an adult in good health. Each CDR3 is given with its conserved first and last residue. D genes are given only for firm matches.

>NA|TRBJ2-3|TRBV12-5
CASGLGTASDTQYF
>NA|TRBJ2-1|TRBV18
CASSPSLGGAGDEQFF
>NA|TRBJ2-2|TRBV11-2
CASSPRRQNGELFF
>NA|TRBJ1-6|TRBV10-3
CAISESTGLNSPLHF
>TRBD1|TRBJ1-2|TRBV4-3
CASSQDFSRQGYGYTF
>NA|TRBJ2-7|TRBV7-9
CASSLPDHYEQYF
>NA|TRBJ2-1|TRBV9
CASSPQLHSYNEQFF
>TRBD2|TRBJ2-7|TRBV7-9
CASSRTGGNEQYF
>NA|TRBJ1-2|TRBV30
CAWSLRQKYGYTF
>TRBD1|TRBJ2-7|TRBV29-1
CSVEVRTGPYEQYF
>TRBD1|TRBJ2-3|TRBV10-1
CASSRDRGTDTQYF
>TRBD1|TRBJ1-4|TRBV7-9
CASSFDRGLREKLFF
>NA|TRBJ1-2|TRBV6-1
CASSEAGNYGYTF
>NA|TRBJ2-2|TRBV9
CASSVQPEEAGELFF
>TRBD1|TRBJ1-1|TRBV6-5
CASSLQGRQAFF
>TRBD2|TRBJ2-1|TRBV28
CASSLGTSGRNEQFF
>NA|TRBJ1-1|TRBV28
CASSLLRGLNTEAFF
>NA|TRBJ2-1|TRBV19
CASHKGSAYNEQFF
>NA|TRBJ1-2|TRBV4-1
CASSQSRDGYGYTF
>NA|TRBJ1-3|TRBV9
CASSFTGTDGNTIYF
>NA|TRBJ2-5|TRBV4-1
CASSQEPGREQETQYF
>NA|TRBJ2-1|TRBV12-3/TRBV12-4
CASSLGVYNEQFF
>NA|TRBJ1-4|TRBV7-9
CASSPPREIRNEKLFF
>NA|TRBJ1-5|TRBV19
CASSTGGTQPQHF
>NA|TRBJ1-1|TRBV28
CASSPWDTLMAFF
>NA|TRBJ2-5|TRBV5-1
CASSPSGDRRETQYF
>NA|TRBJ2-7|TRBV21-1
CASSTSGGHYEQYF
>NA|TRBJ1-4|TRBV18
CASSRVATNEKLFF
>TRBD1|TRBJ2-1|TRBV19
CASRGTGYNEQFF
>NA|TRBJ2-3|TRBV5-1
CASSLTGDTQYF
>NA|TRBJ1-2|TRBV11-3
CASSCPPGLYGYTF
>NA|TRBJ1-6|TRBV4-1
CASRKPGALVPLHF
>TRBD2|TRBJ2-4|TRBV11-2
CASSLFSGRGLGGVQYF
>NA|TRBJ2-2|TRBV21-1
CASSWGGNTGELFF
>TRBD1|TRBJ1-1|TRBV5-4
CASSRRDRGWANTEAFF
>NA|TRBJ1-1|TRBV19
CASSFTGPRTGTEAFF
>TRBD2|TRBJ2-1|TRBV19
CASSMGGGSHPVSYNEQFF
>NA|TRBJ1-5|TRBV19
CASSFLGGAVNQPQHF
>NA|TRBJ1-1|TRBV5-4
CASFQRGGETEAFF
>NA|TRBJ1-5|TRBV5-6
CASSLRQNSNQPQHF
>TRBD1|TRBJ1-2|TRBV12-3/TRBV12-4
CASSVDRGSGYTF
>NA|TRBJ2-7|TRBV3-1/TRBV3-2
CASSQGQLGEQYF
>TRBD2|TRBJ2-7|TRBV4-2
CASSSHGASGGTYEQYF
>TRBD2|TRBJ2-7|TRBV24-1
CATSEITSGGNEQYF
>NA|TRBJ2-7|TRBV5-1
CASSNPDGSYEQYF
>NA|TRBJ1-4|TRBV7-2
CASGQGFANEKLFF
>NA|TRBJ1-4|TRBV5-1
CASSLSVGGGNEKLFF
>NA|TRBJ2-3|TRBV7-9
CASSPGTFSTDTQYF
>TRBD2|TRBJ2-7|TRBV7-2
CASSQGRTSGRHEQYF
>TRBD2|TRBJ2-1|TRBV5-1
CASSPGGASNEQFF
>NA|TRBJ2-3|TRBV30
CAWSVGGRGTDTQYF
>TRBD1|TRBJ1-3|TRBV27
CASSPHGTAGNTIYF
>NA|TRBJ1-1|TRBV27
CASSGRTGHMNTEAFF
>NA|TRBJ1-1|TRBV6-5
CASSLGSNTEAFF
>NA|TRBJ2-2|TRBV27
CASNPLGGVTGELFF
>NA|TRBJ2-7|TRBV6-1
CASSEVAGGIYEQYF
>NA|TRBJ1-2|TRBV5-1
CASSWDGGRNYGYTF
>NA|TRBJ2-5|TRBV30
CAWSPGDGETQYF
>TRBD2|TRBJ2-1|TRBV11-2
CASSLTSGGYNEQFF